This TCR beta chain came from a study of glioma-infiltrating T cells after dendritic cell vaccination. CDR1 is SGDLS, CDR2 YYNGEE, per germline. V lost 0 bases, J lost 1 base, and 10 bases lay in between. The CDR3 loop spans 15 amino acids. Amplification used 60 V beta primers and 13 J beta primers. Sequencing used immunoSEQ multiplex PCR; TCRdb keeps in-frame clones, though not all of them. This repertoire shows over 65,000 clones, 75% to 90% found once; its top ten account for around 9.3%. Time point: after dendritic cell vaccination, including at tumor progression/relapse. This specimen was blood, taken after dendritic cell vaccination. The rearrangement uses TRBV9 and TRBJ1-1; D remains unclear. The source of this sequence is a human donor with glioblastoma. The CDR3 sequence is CASSVEPNQNTEAFF. The CDR3 DNA sequence: TGTGCCAGCAGCGTAGAGCCGAACCAGAACACTGAAGCTTTCTTT.